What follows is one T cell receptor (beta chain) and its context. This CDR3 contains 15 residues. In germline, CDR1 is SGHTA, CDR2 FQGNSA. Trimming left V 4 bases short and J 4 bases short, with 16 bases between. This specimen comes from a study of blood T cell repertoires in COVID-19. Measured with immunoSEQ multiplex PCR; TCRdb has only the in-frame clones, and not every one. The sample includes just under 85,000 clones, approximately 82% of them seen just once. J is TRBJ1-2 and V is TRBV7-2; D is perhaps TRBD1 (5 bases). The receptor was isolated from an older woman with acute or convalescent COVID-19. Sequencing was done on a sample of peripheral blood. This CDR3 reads CASSSQGPRAYGYTF. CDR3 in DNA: TGTGCCAGCAGCTCCCAGGGCCCCAGGGCCTATGGCTACACCTTC.